What follows are 25 T cell receptor beta chains derived from one specimen sequenced in a study of cytomegalovirus exposure and HLA in healthy donors. The study ran its PCR with 60 Vbeta and 13 Jbeta primers. Some clones are missing from TCRdb's copy, which holds only in-frame ones; the method was immunoSEQ multiplex PCR. Of around 150,000 clones in the sample, around four fifths are singletons; the top ten hold less than 10%. Sequencing was done on a sample of PBMCs. Source of these receptors: a man aged 18 to 30 in good health and CMV-seropositive.

This clone was detected once. The V call is TRBV5-5, the J call TRBJ1-5; 8 bases agree with TRBD1. Trimming took 0 bases from V and 2 from J; bases not matched to a gene: 1. In germline, CDR1 is SGHKS, CDR2 YYEKEE (reference sequence). The CDR3 is 15 amino acids. The CDR3 loop reads CASSLAGGGNQPQHF. CDR3 DNA: TGTGCCAGCAGCTTGGCAGGGGGCGGCAATCAGCCCCAGCATTTT.

The chain recombines TRBV27 with TRBJ2-1; D is undetermined. There are 13 residues in the CDR3. Per the germline V gene, CDR1 is MNHEY and CDR2 is SMNVEV (reference sequence). V shed 2 bases and J shed 5 bases, with 7 bases lying between them. The CDR3, as DNA: TGTGCCAGCAGTTTAGTGGGCGACAATGAGCAGTTCTTC. Translation gives CASSLVGDNEQFF.

This sequence joins TRBV4-2 and TRBJ1-5; D remains ambiguous. V lost 2 bases and J 5 bases, leaving 4 bases between the germline ends. This CDR3 has 12 amino acids. CDR1 and CDR2 (germline): LGHNA, YNFKEQ. The CDR3 coding sequence is TGTGCCAGCAGCCAACCGGATCAGCCCCAGCATTTT. Translating gives CASSQPDQPQHF.

The chain carries TRBV15 and TRBJ2-3; the match to TRBD1 covers 9 bases. The V gene end was trimmed by 3 bases and the J gene end by 1 base; junction bases not matched to a gene: 14. The CDR3 extends over 19 amino acids. In germline, CDR1 is LNHNV, CDR2 YYDKDF (reference sequence). The CDR3 here is CATSSIAQGARFGTDTQYF. The CDR3 region has the DNA TGTGCCACCAGCAGCATTGCACAGGGGGCCCGCTTTGGCACAGATACGCAGTATTTT.

V and J are TRBV4-3 and TRBJ2-1; 11 bases agree with TRBD2. Germline-derived CDR1 and CDR2 are LGHNA and YSLEER. J lost 2 bases, V lost 4 bases, and 7 bases had no gene match. The CDR3 has 17 amino acids. As DNA, the CDR3 is TGCGCCAGCAGCCCAGGGGGTAGCGGGAGGGCCTACAATGAGCAGTTCTTC. Residues: CASSPGGSGRAYNEQFF.

This CDR3 reads CASSAEGAGNQPQHF. The CDR3 region has the DNA TGTGCCAGCAGTGCTGAGGGGGCCGGCAATCAGCCCCAGCATTTT. The chain carries TRBV6-5 and TRBJ1-5, with 7 bases aligning to TRBD1. Trimming at V came to 5 bases and at J to 2 bases, leaving 6 bases not matched to a gene. The CDR3 totals 15 residues. Germline CDR1 reads MNHEY; CDR2 reads SVGAGI.

This clone was detected once. The genes are TRBV19 and TRBJ1-2; 7 bases agree with TRBD1. The CDR3 has 13 residues. Germline lookup yields CDR1 LNHDA and CDR2 SQIVND (reference sequence). Germline trimming cut 4 bases from V and 4 bases from J; bases unmatched to any gene: 3. CDR3 residues: CASSTGGPYGYTF. The CDR3 nucleotides are TGTGCCAGTAGTACAGGGGGTCCCTATGGCTACACCTTC.

V gene TRBV5-6 combines with J gene TRBJ1-1, with TRBD1 matching over 8 bases. V gave up 4 bases and J gave up 0 bases; unmatched junction bases: 11. CDR3 length: 17 residues. Germline CDR1 SGHDT, CDR2 YYEEEE. The CDR3 coding sequence is TGTGCCAGCAGCCTTGGACAGGGATGGGACTTGAACACTGAAGCTTTCTTT. It translates to CASSLGQGWDLNTEAFF.

V usage is TRBV27 and J usage is TRBJ2-5; D perhaps matches TRBD2 (7 bases). Germline CDR1 and CDR2: MNHEY and SMNVEV (reference sequence). V was shortened by 4 bases and J by 1 base, with 10 bases between the two germline ends. The CDR3 extends over 14 amino acids. The CDR3 DNA reads as TGTGCCAGCAGTTCGAGGGGGGGCCAAGAGACCCAGTACTTC. It translates to CASSSRGGQETQYF.

The chain combines TRBV5-6 with TRBJ2-7, with 9 bases matching TRBD1. The germline CDR1 and CDR2 sequences are SGHDT and YYEEEE. With 2 bases clipped from V and 3 bases from J, the junction kept 6 bases outside the gene matches. This CDR3 spans 15 amino acids. Here the CDR3 DNA reads TGTGCCAGCAGCTTAAGCGGACAGGGGAACTACGAGCAGTACTTC. Its protein is CASSLSGQGNYEQYF.

This chain connects TRBV29-1 to TRBJ2-7; 7 positions match TRBD2. The germline V gene has CDR1 SQVTM and CDR2 ANQGSEA. The CDR3 consists of 13 residues. The trim removed 8 bases at V and 4 bases at J, leaving 11 bases unmatched. CDR3 nucleotide sequence: TGCAGCTATGAGTCCGGGACTATTTACGAGCAGTACTTC. Its protein is CSYESGTIYEQYF.

The V and J genes are TRBV19 and TRBJ2-7; no definite D call. Germline values: CDR1 LNHDA, CDR2 SQIVND (reference sequence). With 4 bases removed from V and 2 bases from J, the gap between germline ends came to 3 bases. This CDR3 has 11 amino acids. The CDR3 is CASSNTYEQYF. For the CDR3, the DNA is TGTGCCAGTAGTAACACCTACGAGCAGTACTTC.

The chain recombines TRBV27 with TRBJ2-2, with TRBD1 matching over 9 bases. Losses at the gene ends were 9 bases for V and 1 base for J; bases not matched to a gene: 6. The CDR3 is 15 amino acids. The V gene's germline CDR1 is MNHEY and CDR2 SMNVEV (reference sequence). The CDR3 protein is CASAWDRENTGELFF. CDR3 DNA: TGTGCCAGTGCATGGGACAGGGAGAACACCGGGGAGCTGTTTTTT.

This chain uses TRBV7-6 with TRBJ2-7, with 7 nucleotides matching TRBD1. The CDR3 is 15 amino acids. Unmatched junction bases numbered 10, after V lost 5 bases and J lost 3 bases. Germline V gene sequence: CDR1 SGHVS, CDR2 FNYEAQ. The CDR3 DNA reads TGTGCCAGCAGCCCAGGAACAGGGGCCATCTACGAGCAGTACTTC. Translated, it gives CASSPGTGAIYEQYF.

Only one count was recorded for this clone. This sequence joins TRBV4-2 and TRBJ2-1, with a tentative D call TRBD2 (7 bases). Germline-derived CDR1 and CDR2 are LGHNA and YNFKEQ. The length of the CDR3 is 17 residues. The V end lost 0 bases, the J end lost 5 bases, and 17 bases lay between the germline ends. This CDR3 reads CASSQEWVGGQNNEQFF. CDR3 in DNA: TGTGCCAGCAGCCAAGAATGGGTGGGGGGGCAAAACAATGAGCAGTTCTTC.

The chain uses TRBV6-5 and TRBJ2-1; TRBD1 might be the D (5 bases). There are 12 residues in the CDR3. The ends were cut back, 7 bases at V and 8 bases at J, with 12 bases in the middle. Germline lookup yields CDR1 MNHEY and CDR2 SVGAGI. The CDR3 sequence: CASTDKSDEQFF. In nucleotides, the CDR3 is TGTGCCAGCACGGACAAGAGCGATGAGCAGTTCTTC.

The chain recombines TRBV23-1 with TRBJ2-5; D remains ambiguous. TRBV23-1 is annotated as an ORF whose role is uncertain. The length of the CDR3 is 12 residues. Trimming took 4 bases from V and 3 from J, leaving 6 bases between them. CDR3 protein: CASSLREETQYF. The DNA of the CDR3 is TGCGCCAGCAGTCTGCGAGAAGAGACCCAGTACTTC.

This chain links TRBV4-3 with TRBJ2-3, with 12 positions matching TRBD1. This CDR3 has 16 residues. In germline, CDR1 is LGHNA, CDR2 YSLEER. V trimming: 1 base; J trimming: 4 bases; junction bases outside the gene matches: 3. The CDR3 protein is CASSQAGTGGADTQYF. DNA for the CDR3: TGCGCCAGCAGCCAAGCCGGGACAGGGGGCGCAGATACGCAGTATTTT.

V is TRBV5-5 and J is TRBJ2-7; a possible D gene is TRBD1 (6 bases). Trimming stripped 4 bases from V and 6 bases from J, with 17 bases between. Per the germline V gene, CDR1 is SGHKS and CDR2 is YYEKEE (reference sequence). This CDR3 is built from 14 residues. The CDR3 DNA follows: TGTGCCAGCAGCGGGACAACCCAGGGGATCGAGCAGTACTTC. Translating gives CASSGTTQGIEQYF. The variable domain in full, with the rest retrieved from reference TRBV5-5 and TRBJ2-7, is DAGVTQSPTHLIKTRGQQVTLRCSPISGHKSVSWYQQVLGQGPQFIFQYYEKEERGRGNFPDRFSARQFPNYSSELNVNALLLGDSALYLCASSGTTQGIEQYFGPGTRLTVT.

In the case of this clone: Since no conserved phenylalanine or tryptophan closes the CDR3, a read error is the likely cause. J is TRBJ1-6 and V is TRBV13; 10 bases fit TRBD1. V lost 5 bases to trimming and J lost 5 bases; unmatched junction nucleotides: 3. The CDR3 has 15 residues. CDR1 and CDR2 from the germline V gene are PRHDT and FYEKMQ (reference sequence). CDR3 region: CASSQGQGNNSPLHL. CDR3 nucleotide sequence: TGTGCCAGCAGCCAGGGACAGGGGAATAATTCACCCCTCCACCTT.

The rearrangement links TRBV11-2 to TRBJ1-2; 11 bases are shared with TRBD1. Per the germline V gene, CDR1 is SGHAT and CDR2 is FQNNGV. The V and J ends lost 5 bases and 8 bases, in that order; junction bases with no gene match: 4. The CDR3 has 13 residues. In DNA form, the CDR3 reads TGTGCCAGCAGCCGGACAGGGGGCTACGGCTACACCTTC. Translated: CASSRTGGYGYTF.

This clone has only a few counts. The J gene is TRBJ2-1, the V gene TRBV6-5, with 9 positions matching TRBD2. The junction had 1 base not matched to a gene; V was cut back by 5 bases and J by 8 bases. Germline V gene lookup returns CDR1 MNHEY and CDR2 SVGAGI. The CDR3 covers 12 residues. CDR3 nucleotides: TGTGCCAGCAGTGCGGGAGGGCATGAGCAGTTCTTC. The encoded protein is CASSAGGHEQFF.

V gene TRBV11-2 combines with J gene TRBJ2-3, with 7 bases identical to TRBD2. V dropped 4 bases and J dropped 5; count of bases not matched to a gene: 9. The germline gives CDR1 SGHAT, CDR2 FQNNGV. CDR3 size: 15 residues. Written as DNA, the CDR3 is TGTGCCAGCAGCTCCCGAGCGGGACGGGGAGATACGCAGTATTTT. As protein: CASSSRAGRGDTQYF.

The V and J genes are TRBV6-5 and TRBJ1-1, with D possibly TRBD1 on 6 matching bases. The germline V gene encodes CDR1 MNHEY and CDR2 SVGAGI. The CDR3 loop spans 15 amino acids. Between the trimmed V and J ends, which lost 5 bases and 2 bases, there was a span of 15 bases. CDR3 loop: CASSLEGGRNTEAFF. CDR3 in DNA: TGTGCCAGCAGTCTTGAAGGGGGAAGAAACACTGAAGCTTTCTTT.

This CDR3 reads CASSPLTVREKLFF. CDR3 DNA sequence: TGTGCCAGTAGTCCTCTAACCGTTCGTGAAAAACTGTTTTTT. The V and J genes are TRBV19 and TRBJ1-4; D remains unclear. Trimming shortened V by 5 bases and J by 7 bases, and 14 bases separated the two germline ends. Germline CDR1 is LNHDA and CDR2 is SQIVND (reference sequence). There are 14 residues in the CDR3.